What follows are 7 T cell receptor beta chains derived from one specimen sequenced in a study of identical twins. Via MiXCR, TCRdb re-called the 5' RACE reads, giving one row per CDR3 protein. The sample carries approximately 890,000 distinct CDR3 sequences, about 12% recorded once. These sequences were also reported in another study, on yellow fever vaccine responses in identical twins.

The sample consisted of PBMCs. The receptors shown here come from a woman aged 18-29 years in good health.

The table lists this clonotype with a few counts. The chain joins TRBV28 to TRBJ2-7; D is unclear. Germline V gene lookup returns CDR1 MDHEN and CDR2 SYDVKM. Deletions cut 1 base from V and 7 bases from J, with 8 bases between. The CDR3 loop spans 12 amino acids. CDR3 nucleotide sequence: TGTGCCAGCAGTTTATCCCACACTGAGCAGTACGTC. Translated: CASSLSHTEQYV.

The table lists this clonotype with a few counts. This chain connects TRBV7-9 to TRBJ2-7; 11 nucleotides line up with TRBD2. The CDR3 length is 17 residues. V was pared by 5 bases and J by 2 bases, with 11 bases of the junction left unmatched. Germline V gives CDR1 SEHNR, CDR2 FQNEAQ (reference sequence). Written as DNA, the CDR3 is TGTGCCAGCAGCACTCTAGCGGGAGGAACCTCCGCCTACGAGCAGTACTTC. This encodes CASSTLAGGTSAYEQYF.

The table lists this clonotype with many counts. V and J are TRBV7-9 and TRBJ2-6, with D possibly being TRBD2 (5 bases). The CDR3 extends over 14 amino acids. Looked up from germline, CDR1 is SEHNR and CDR2 is FQNEAQ (reference sequence). The V gene lost 5 bases and the J gene lost 2 bases, with 7 bases spanning the gap. In nucleotides, the CDR3 is TGTGCCAGCAGCCAGAGGGCTGGGGCCAACGTCCTGACTTTC. Encoded protein: CASSQRAGANVLTF.

There are many counts of this clonotype. The gene calls are TRBV11-2 and TRBJ2-1; 10 bases line up with TRBD1. The CDR3 is 15 residues long. The V gene end was trimmed by 4 bases and the J gene end by 4 bases; junction bases not matched to a gene: 4. Germline CDR1 SGHAT, CDR2 FQNNGV. The CDR3 nucleotides read TGTGCCAGCAGCTCCGGGACAGGGGTATACAATGAGCAGTTCTTC. This sequence encodes CASSSGTGVYNEQFF. The variable domain in full, completed from reference TRBV11-2 and TRBJ2-1, reads EAGVAQSPRYKIIEKRQSVAFWCNPISGHATLYWYQQILGQGPKLLIQFQNNGVVDDSQLPKDRFSAERLKGVDSTLKIQPAKLEDSAVYLCASSSGTGVYNEQFFGPGTRLTVL.

There are a few counts of this clonotype. The chain uses TRBV5-6 and TRBJ2-7; D may be TRBD1 (5 bases). This CDR3 contains 12 residues. Germline V CDR1 and CDR2: SGHDT, YYEEEE. V gave up 1 base and J gave up 5 bases, with 7 bases separating them. This CDR3 reads CASSLLQDEQYV. The CDR3 DNA is TGTGCCAGCAGCTTGCTACAGGACGAGCAGTACGTC.

This clonotype has more than one count but fewer than ten. The rearrangement links TRBV7-9 to TRBJ2-3, with 9 nucleotides matching TRBD1. Trimming cost V 1 base and J 4 bases; bases outside gene matches: 6. Germline assignment: CDR1 SEHNR and CDR2 FQNEAQ (reference sequence). This CDR3 contains 16 residues. DNA for the CDR3: TGTGCCAGCAGCTTAGGAGGACAGGGGTCGGCAGATACGCAGTATTTT. Translation gives CASSLGGQGSADTQYF. Combining the CDR3 with reference TRBV7-9 and TRBJ2-3 gives the whole variable domain DTGVSQNPRHKITKRGQNVTFRCDPISEHNRLYWYRQTLGQGPEFLTYFQNEAQLEKSRLLSDRFSAERPKGSFSTLEIQRTEQGDSAMYLCASSLGGQGSADTQYFGPGTRLTVL.

The V and J genes are TRBV5-5 and TRBJ2-1; D unresolved. CDR1 and CDR2 (germline): SGHKS, YYEKEE (reference sequence). V lost 2 bases and J lost 5, with 17 bases in between. This CDR3 has 16 amino acids. The CDR3 reads CASSFWWLERDNEQFF. CDR3 sequence (DNA): TGTGCCAGCAGCTTTTGGTGGTTAGAACGGGACAATGAGCAGTTCTTC. Combining the CDR3 with reference TRBV5-5 and TRBJ2-1 gives the whole variable domain DAGVTQSPTHLIKTRGQQVTLRCSPISGHKSVSWYQQVLGQGPQFIFQYYEKEERGRGNFPDRFSARQFPNYSSELNVNALLLGDSALYLCASSFWWLERDNEQFFGPGTRLTVL.